This T cell receptor (beta chain) was observed in a study of cytotoxic CD8 clonotypes in ibrutinib-treated CLL. Overall study: Response material was collected after a median about 12 months of treatment, range 6 to 36. Overall study results and limits: Upon ibrutinib response clonality rose, and upon progression it fell back toward baseline.

Worth noting for this clone: The antigen is not known.

Target depth was 1 in 200,000 to 1 in 1 million T cells, about 10x per clonotype. Sequenced by immunoSEQ multiplex PCR; TCRdb stores in-frame clones only, minus some. The sample shows roughly 220,000 clones, around 75% of them seen only once. PBMCs that had been cryopreserved were the source of 1.5 to 2.5 micrograms of genomic DNA for TCR beta libraries. The length of the CDR3 is 18 residues. The germline V gene encodes CDR1 LGHNA and CDR2 YNFKEQ. V was clipped by 6 bases and J by 4 bases; unmatched bases: 21. The chain combines TRBV4-2 with TRBJ2-7, with 7 bases matching TRBD1. This TCR derives from a human donor with chronic lymphocytic leukemia. This specimen was PBMCs, taken after 12 months of ibrutinib treatment. The CDR3 DNA reads as TGTGCCAGCAGTTTCACCGCGGCATCCGGGACAGCCCATTACGAGCAGTACTTC. This translates into CASSFTAASGTAHYEQYF.